The rows below give T cell receptor beta chains drawn from one sample of a study of T-cell memory formation after mild COVID-19. TCRdb called the 5' RACE reads again in MiXCR, with one record for every CDR3 protein. Here the sample spans 350,000 to 500,000 distinct CDR3 sequences, approximately 18% being singletons. Sequencing was performed on PBMCs or a T cell subset sorted from them (not recorded which). The source is a man younger than 35 who had mild COVID-19 (a few samples of this study predate the infection). Cell type and time point are not known. Each CDR3 is given with its conserved first and last residue. A D gene is named only where the DNA matches it firmly. Clone size is shown for a subset of rows, as once, few, many or a class of expanded clone.

abundance,v_gene,d_gene,j_gene,CDR3aa,CDR3nt
few,TRBV2,NA,TRBJ2-5,CATKNRALLQETQYF,TGTGCCACGAAGAACAGGGCCCTCCTCCAAGAGACCCAGTACTTC
few,TRBV7-9,TRBD1,TRBJ2-1,CASSLMTGSTYNEQFF,TGTGCCAGCAGCTTGATGACAGGGAGCACCTACAATGAGCAGTTCTTC
many,TRBV15,TRBD1,TRBJ2-7,CATSGQGLSSYEQYF,TGTGCCACCAGCGGACAGGGACTTAGCTCCTACGAGCAGTACTTC
NA,TRBV7-2,NA,TRBJ2-2,CASSLEMRANTGELFF,TGTGCCAGCAGCTTAGAAATGCGGGCGAACACCGGGGAGCTGTTTTTT
NA,TRBV5-5,NA,TRBJ2-5,CASSRHQETQYF,TGTGCCAGCAGCCGACACCAAGAGACCCAGTACTTC
NA,TRBV10-3,TRBD2,TRBJ2-7,CAISDPGGSSGLYEQYF,TGTGCCATCAGTGACCCCGGTGGGTCTAGCGGCCTCTACGAGCAGTACTTC
few,TRBV13,NA,TRBJ1-2,CASSGDVNYGYTF,TGTGCCAGCAGCGGAGACGTTAACTATGGCTACACCTTC
few,TRBV30,NA,TRBJ1-1,CAWTTGHRNTEAFF,TGTGCCTGGACTACGGGACACCGGAACACTGAAGCTTTCTTT
NA,TRBV5-1,NA,TRBJ1-2,CASSLSAGYGYTF,TGCGCCAGCAGCTTGAGTGCGGGGTATGGCTACACCTTC
NA,TRBV6-1,NA,TRBJ1-2,CASSEGLGNYGYTF,TGTGCCAGCAGTGAAGGGTTGGGAAACTATGGCTACACCTTC